This is a list of T cell receptor beta chains from one sample in a study of T cell clusters in autoimmune cytopenias. From its re-call of the multiplex PCR reads, TCRdb lists each CDR3 protein once, without DNA. The data show roughly 8,300 distinct CDR3 sequences, and the top ten clones hold roughly 6%. The sequenced sample was peripheral blood. These receptors all stem from a human donor with an autoimmune cytopenia or autoimmune hepatitis (not recorded which). Each CDR3 is given with its conserved first and last residue. Fields, in order: CDR3 protein, CDR3 length, J gene, clone size, V gene. Where a row states a size, it is once, few, many or the class of an expanded clone; other rows omit it.

CASSLGTSDYGYTF,14,TRBJ1-2,-,TRBV7-9
CASTPSRVNEQYF,13,TRBJ2-7,-,TRBV12-3/TRBV12-4
CASSSRGGTDTQYF,14,TRBJ2-3,-,TRBV7-9
CASSPPGDRAFF,12,TRBJ1-1,-,TRBV5-1
CASSSPILGQGANTGELFF,19,TRBJ2-2,-,TRBV7-9
CASRPIPMGAPDTQYF,16,TRBJ2-3,-,TRBV6-1
CAWRLPAGTDTQYF,14,TRBJ2-3,medium-sized,TRBV30
CASNDYNSPLHF,12,TRBJ1-6,-,TRBV6-2/TRBV6-3
CASSLGQVNYGYTF,14,TRBJ1-2,medium-sized,TRBV5-5
CASMGRGGNTIYF,13,TRBJ1-3,medium-sized,TRBV6-5
CASSRQRQWGYTF,13,TRBJ1-2,medium-sized,TRBV12-3/TRBV12-4
CASRISGESPLHF,13,TRBJ1-6,medium-sized,TRBV19
CASSYGADHYGYTF,14,TRBJ1-2,medium-sized,TRBV6-5
CASSLESGSPLHF,13,TRBJ1-6,medium-sized,TRBV12-3/TRBV12-4
CASTSGTGTYEQYF,14,TRBJ2-7,-,TRBV6-2/TRBV6-3
CASSFLGRAPLHF,13,TRBJ1-6,medium-sized,TRBV27
CASSPTPPVWDREDYGYTF,19,TRBJ1-2,-,TRBV6-6
CASTRREGQGSFGNTIYF,18,TRBJ1-3,-,TRBV19
CASTQNRGSDTQYF,14,TRBJ2-3,medium-sized,TRBV6-5
CASRTGLQQETQYF,14,TRBJ2-5,medium-sized,TRBV12-3/TRBV12-4
CASSPSQGKGLNEKLFF,17,TRBJ1-4,medium-sized,TRBV18
CASSDIVRTYEQYF,14,TRBJ2-7,medium-sized,TRBV11-1
CASTTGLRSNQPQHF,15,TRBJ1-5,medium-sized,TRBV12-3/TRBV12-4
CASSPTGKRNTGELFF,16,TRBJ2-2,-,TRBV5-6
CASSRGTSTDTQYF,14,TRBJ2-3,-,TRBV18
CSVATSGYNEQFF,13,TRBJ2-1,medium-sized,TRBV29-1
CASSPLDRTNNEQFF,15,TRBJ2-1,-,TRBV7-9
CASRGKGGGEKMFF,14,TRBJ1-4,-,TRBV13
CASSPDRGRYGYTF,14,TRBJ1-2,-,TRBV5-4
CSAIAGGRTDTQYF,14,TRBJ2-3,-,TRBV20-1
CATSDPDGSGANVLTF,16,TRBJ2-6,-,TRBV24-1
CAWSVRTGYPVSSYNSPLHF,20,TRBJ1-6,-,TRBV30
CASSLGQLEKLFF,13,TRBJ1-4,medium-sized,TRBV11-1
CASSYEGLITDTQYF,15,TRBJ2-3,medium-sized,TRBV6-6
CAWSQGAEGTQYF,13,TRBJ2-5,medium-sized,TRBV30
CASSRQGREETQYF,14,TRBJ2-5,medium-sized,TRBV19
CSVWTGQGASGTYNEQFF,18,TRBJ2-1,-,TRBV29-1
CASSSPPGIYGYTF,14,TRBJ1-2,-,TRBV19
CASSLDFSGTGRTDTQYF,18,TRBJ2-3,-,TRBV5-6
CASSYRRSNQPQHF,14,TRBJ1-5,-,TRBV6-6
CASSLGTGGGSPLHF,15,TRBJ1-6,-,TRBV18
CASSLPGTDTQYF,13,TRBJ2-3,-,TRBV5-1
CATARGGRGVTEAFF,15,TRBJ1-1,-,TRBV19
CASSPSLRGSMRELFF,16,TRBJ2-2,medium-sized,TRBV19
CSAGDRSGPDTQYF,14,TRBJ2-3,-,TRBV20-1
CASSPNPVYNEQFF,14,TRBJ2-1,-,TRBV6-4